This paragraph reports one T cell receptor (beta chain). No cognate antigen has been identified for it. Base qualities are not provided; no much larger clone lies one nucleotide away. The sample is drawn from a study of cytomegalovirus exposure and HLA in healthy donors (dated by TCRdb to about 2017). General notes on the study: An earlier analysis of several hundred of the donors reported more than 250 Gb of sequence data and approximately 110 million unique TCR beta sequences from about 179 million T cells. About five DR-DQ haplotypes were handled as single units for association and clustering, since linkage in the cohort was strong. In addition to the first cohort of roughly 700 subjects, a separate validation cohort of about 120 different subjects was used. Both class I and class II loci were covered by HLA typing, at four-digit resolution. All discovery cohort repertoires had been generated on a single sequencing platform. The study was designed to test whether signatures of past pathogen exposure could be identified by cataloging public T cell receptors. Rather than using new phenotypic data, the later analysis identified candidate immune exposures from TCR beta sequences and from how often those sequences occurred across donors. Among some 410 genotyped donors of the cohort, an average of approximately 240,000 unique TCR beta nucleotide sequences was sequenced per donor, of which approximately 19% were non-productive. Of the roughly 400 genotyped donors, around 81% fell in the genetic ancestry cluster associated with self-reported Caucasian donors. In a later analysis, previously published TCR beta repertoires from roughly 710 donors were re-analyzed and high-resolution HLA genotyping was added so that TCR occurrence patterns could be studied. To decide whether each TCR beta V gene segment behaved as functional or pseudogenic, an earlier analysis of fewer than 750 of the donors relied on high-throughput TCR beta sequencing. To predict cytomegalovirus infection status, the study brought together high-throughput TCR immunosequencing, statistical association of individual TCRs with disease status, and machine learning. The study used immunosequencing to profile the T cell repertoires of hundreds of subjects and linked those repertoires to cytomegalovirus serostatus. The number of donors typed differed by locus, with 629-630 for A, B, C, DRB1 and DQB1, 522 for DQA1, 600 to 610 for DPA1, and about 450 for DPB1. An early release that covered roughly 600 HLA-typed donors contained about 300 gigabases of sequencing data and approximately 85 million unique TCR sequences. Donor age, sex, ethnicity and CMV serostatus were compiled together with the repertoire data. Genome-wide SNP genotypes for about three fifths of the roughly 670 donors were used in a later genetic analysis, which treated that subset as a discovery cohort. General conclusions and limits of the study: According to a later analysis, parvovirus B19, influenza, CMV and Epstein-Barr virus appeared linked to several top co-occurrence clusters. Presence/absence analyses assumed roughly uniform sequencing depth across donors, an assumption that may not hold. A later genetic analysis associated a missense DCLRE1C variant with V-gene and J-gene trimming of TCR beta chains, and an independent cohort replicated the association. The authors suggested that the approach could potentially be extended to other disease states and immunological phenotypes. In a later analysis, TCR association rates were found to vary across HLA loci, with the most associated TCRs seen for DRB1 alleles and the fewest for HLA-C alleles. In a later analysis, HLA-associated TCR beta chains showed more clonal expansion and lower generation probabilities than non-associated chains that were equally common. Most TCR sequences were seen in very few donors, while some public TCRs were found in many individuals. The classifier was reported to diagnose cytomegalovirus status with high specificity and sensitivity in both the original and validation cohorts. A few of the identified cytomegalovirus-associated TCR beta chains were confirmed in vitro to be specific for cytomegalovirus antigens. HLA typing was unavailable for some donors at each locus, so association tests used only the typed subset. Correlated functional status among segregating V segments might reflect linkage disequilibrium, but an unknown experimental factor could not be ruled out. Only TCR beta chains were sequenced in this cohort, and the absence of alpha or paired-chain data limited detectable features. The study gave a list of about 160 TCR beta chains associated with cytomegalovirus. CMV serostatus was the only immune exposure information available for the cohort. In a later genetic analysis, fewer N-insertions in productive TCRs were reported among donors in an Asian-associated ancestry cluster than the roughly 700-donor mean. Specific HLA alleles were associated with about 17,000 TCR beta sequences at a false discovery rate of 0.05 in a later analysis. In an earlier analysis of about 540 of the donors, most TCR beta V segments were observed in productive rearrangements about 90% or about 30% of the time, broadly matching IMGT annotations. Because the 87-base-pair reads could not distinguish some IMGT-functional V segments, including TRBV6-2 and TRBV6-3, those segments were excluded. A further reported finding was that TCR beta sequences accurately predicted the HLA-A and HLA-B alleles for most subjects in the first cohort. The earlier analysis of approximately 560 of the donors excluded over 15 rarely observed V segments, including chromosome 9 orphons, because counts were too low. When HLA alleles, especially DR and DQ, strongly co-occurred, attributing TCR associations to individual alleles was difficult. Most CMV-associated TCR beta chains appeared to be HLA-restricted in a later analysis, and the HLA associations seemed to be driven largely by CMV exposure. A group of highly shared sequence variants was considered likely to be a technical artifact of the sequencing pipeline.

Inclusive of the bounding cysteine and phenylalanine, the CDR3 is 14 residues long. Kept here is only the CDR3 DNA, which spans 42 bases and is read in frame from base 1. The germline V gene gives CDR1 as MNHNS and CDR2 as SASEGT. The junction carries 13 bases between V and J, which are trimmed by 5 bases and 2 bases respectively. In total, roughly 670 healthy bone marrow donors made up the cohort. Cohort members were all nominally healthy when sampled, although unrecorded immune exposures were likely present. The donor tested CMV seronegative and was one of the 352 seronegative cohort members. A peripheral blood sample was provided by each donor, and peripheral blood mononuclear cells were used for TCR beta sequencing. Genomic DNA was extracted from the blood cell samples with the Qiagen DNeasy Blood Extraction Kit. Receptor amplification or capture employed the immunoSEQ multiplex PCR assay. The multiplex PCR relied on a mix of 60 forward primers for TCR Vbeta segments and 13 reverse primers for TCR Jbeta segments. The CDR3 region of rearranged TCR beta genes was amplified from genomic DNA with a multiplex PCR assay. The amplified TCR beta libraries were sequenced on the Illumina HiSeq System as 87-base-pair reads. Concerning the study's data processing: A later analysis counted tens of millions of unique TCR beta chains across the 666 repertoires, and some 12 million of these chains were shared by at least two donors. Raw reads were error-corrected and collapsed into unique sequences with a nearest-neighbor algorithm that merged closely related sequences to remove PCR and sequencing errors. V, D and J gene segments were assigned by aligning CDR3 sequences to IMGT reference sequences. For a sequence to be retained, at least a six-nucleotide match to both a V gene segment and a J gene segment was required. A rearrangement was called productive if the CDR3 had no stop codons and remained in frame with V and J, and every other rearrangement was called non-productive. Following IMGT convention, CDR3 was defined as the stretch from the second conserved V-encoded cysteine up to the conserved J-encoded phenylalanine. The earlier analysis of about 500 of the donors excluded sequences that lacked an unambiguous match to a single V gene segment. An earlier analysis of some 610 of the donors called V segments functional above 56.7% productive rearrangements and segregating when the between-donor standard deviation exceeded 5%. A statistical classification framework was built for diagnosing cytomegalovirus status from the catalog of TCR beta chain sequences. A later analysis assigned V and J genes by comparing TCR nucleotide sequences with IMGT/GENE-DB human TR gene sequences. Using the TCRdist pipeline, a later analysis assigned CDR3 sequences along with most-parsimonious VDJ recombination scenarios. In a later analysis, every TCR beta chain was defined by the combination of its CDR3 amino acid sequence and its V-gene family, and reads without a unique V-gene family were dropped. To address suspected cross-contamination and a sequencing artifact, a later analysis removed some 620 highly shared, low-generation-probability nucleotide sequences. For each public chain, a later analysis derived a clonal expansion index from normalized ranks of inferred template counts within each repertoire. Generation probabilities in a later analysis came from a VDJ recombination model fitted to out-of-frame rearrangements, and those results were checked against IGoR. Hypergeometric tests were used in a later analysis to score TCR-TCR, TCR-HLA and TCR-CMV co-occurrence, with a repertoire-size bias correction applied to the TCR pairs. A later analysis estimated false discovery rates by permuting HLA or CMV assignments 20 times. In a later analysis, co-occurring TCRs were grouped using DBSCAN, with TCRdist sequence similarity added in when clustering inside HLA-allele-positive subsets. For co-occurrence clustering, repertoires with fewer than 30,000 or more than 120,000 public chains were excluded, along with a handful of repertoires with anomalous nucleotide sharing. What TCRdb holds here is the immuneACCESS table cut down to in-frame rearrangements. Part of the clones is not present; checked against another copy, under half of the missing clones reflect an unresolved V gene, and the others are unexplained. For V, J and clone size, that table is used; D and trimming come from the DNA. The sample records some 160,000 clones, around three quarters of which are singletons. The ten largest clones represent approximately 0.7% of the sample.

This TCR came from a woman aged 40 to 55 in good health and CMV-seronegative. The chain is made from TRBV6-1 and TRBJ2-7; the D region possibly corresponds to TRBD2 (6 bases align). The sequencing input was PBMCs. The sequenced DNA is TGTGCCAGCAGTCCGGGCGGGGAGACCTACGAGCAGTACTTC. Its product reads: CASSPGGETYEQYF.